This T cell receptor (beta chain) was identified in a study of blood T cell repertoires in COVID-19. For the study at large: Both acute and convalescent COVID-19 samples were obtained from the United States, Italy and Spain. Sources were T cells, B-cell-depleted T cells, or PBMCs; the material itself was cDNA or gDNA.

Per germline, CDR1 SEHNR and CDR2 FQNEAQ (reference sequence). The CDR3 is made up of 15 amino acids. V was clipped by 3 bases and J by 3 bases; unmatched bases: 7. In the source study's methods: Nucleated cell number was recorded as an estimate derived from reference gene primer amplification. TCRdb's copy holds only in-frame clones and misses some; the assay was immunoSEQ multiplex PCR. D and trimming were read from the DNA, whereas the V and J calls and clone size are those reported in that table. The sample holds over 110,000 clones, about 80% seen once. V gene TRBV7-9 combines with J gene TRBJ2-5; 7 bases line up with TRBD2. Source material: peripheral blood. This clonotype originated in a man in his 70s who had recovered from COVID-19. CDR3 amino acids: CASSLWEGPKETQYF. As DNA, the CDR3 is TGTGCCAGCAGCTTGTGGGAGGGTCCAAAAGAGACCCAGTACTTC.